This TCR beta chain was recorded in a study of tumor and adjacent non-tumor tissue in lung cancer. Overall study results and limits: Compared with tumor, normal lung showed significantly lower TCR diversity.

On this clonotype: Its specificity is unknown. The germline gene is not matched at one end of the junction; a read error may be the cause.

The library came from three nested PCR rounds adapted from ARM-PCR protocols. From the multiplex PCR reads, TCRdb called clonotypes with MiXCR, one entry per CDR3 protein. This sample has about 78,000 distinct CDR3 sequences, with over 80% found just once. No cell sorting was done before RNA was extracted from the tissue. Germline assignment: CDR1 MNHNS and CDR2 SASEGT. The CDR3 totals 14 residues. The sequence came from a woman aged 45-59 years with non-small cell lung cancer. The chain uses TRBV6-1 and TRBJ2-7; the match to TRBD1 covers 7 bases. The sample taken for sequencing was lung tumor tissue. CDR3 in DNA: TGTGCCAGCAGCGAAGGGACAGATTATTACGAGGAGTACTTC. Translated: CASSEGTDYYEEYF.